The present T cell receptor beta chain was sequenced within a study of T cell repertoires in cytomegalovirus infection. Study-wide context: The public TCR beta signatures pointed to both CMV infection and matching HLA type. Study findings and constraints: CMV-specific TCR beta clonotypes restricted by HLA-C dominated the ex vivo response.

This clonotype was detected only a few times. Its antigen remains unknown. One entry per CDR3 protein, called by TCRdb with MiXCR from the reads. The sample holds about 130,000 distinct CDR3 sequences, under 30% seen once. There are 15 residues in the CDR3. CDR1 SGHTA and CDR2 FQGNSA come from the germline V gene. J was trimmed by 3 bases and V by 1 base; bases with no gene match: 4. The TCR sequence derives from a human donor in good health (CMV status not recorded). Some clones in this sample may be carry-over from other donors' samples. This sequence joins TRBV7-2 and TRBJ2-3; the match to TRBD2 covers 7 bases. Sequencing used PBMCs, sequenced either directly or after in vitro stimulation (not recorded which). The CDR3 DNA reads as TGTGCCAGCAGCTTAGTGCGGGGAGGGACAGATACGCAGTATTTT. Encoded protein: CASSLVRGGTDTQYF.